This T cell receptor (beta chain) comes out of a study of blood T cell repertoires in COVID-19. Profiling relied on immunoSEQ multiplex PCR, and the TCRdb table lists in-frame clones only, not all of them. The sample consists of hundreds of thousands of clones, approximately 84% of them appearing once. Cohort allocation depended upon clinical history that participants reported. For recovered donors of Cohort 3, there were two negative PCRs, clearance, or symptom resolution. This clonotype originated in a young man who had recovered from COVID-19. The sequencing input was PBMCs or T cells enriched from blood (not recorded which).

CDR3 sequence reads: CASLGGTYGYTF. CDR3 DNA sequence: TGTGCCAGCCTGGGGGGGACGTATGGCTACACCTTC. V usage is TRBV2 and J usage is TRBJ1-2, with D possibly being TRBD1 (5 bases). The CDR3 runs 12 residues. V was clipped by 8 bases and J by 5 bases, with 12 bases between them. The germline V gene has CDR1 SNHLY and CDR2 FYNNEI.